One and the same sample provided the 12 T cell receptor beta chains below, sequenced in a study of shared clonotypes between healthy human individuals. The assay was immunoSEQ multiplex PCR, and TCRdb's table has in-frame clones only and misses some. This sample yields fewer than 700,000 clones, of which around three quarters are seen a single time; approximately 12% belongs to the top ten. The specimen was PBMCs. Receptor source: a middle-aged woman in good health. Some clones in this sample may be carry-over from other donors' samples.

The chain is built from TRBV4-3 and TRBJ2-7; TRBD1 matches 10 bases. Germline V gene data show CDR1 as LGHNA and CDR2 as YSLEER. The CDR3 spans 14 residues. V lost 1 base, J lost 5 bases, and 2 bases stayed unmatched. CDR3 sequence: CASSQAGQGNEQYF. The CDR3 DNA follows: TGCGCCAGCAGCCAAGCGGGACAGGGGAACGAGCAGTACTTC.

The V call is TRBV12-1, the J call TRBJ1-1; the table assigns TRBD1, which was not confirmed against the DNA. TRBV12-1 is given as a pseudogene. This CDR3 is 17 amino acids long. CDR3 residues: CASSSRQGTRMNTEAFF. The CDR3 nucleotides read TGTGCCAGCAGCTCCAGACAGGGGACGAGGATGAACACTGAAGCTTTCTTT.

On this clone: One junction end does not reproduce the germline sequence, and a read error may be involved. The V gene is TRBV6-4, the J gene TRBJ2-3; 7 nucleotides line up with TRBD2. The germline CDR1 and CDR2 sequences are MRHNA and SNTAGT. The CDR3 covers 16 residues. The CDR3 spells CASSDSTGGGTDAQYF. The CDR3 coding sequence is TGTGCCAGCAGTGACTCTACGGGAGGTGGCACAGATGCGCAGTATTTT.

This CDR3 is CASSPGQGYEQYF. CDR3 DNA: TGTGCCAGCAGTCCGGGACAGGGCTACGAGCAGTACTTC. The rearrangement uses TRBV28 and TRBJ2-7; 9 bases map to TRBD1. Trimming removed 5 bases from V and 3 bases from J; junction bases left unmatched: 2. The germline gives CDR1 MDHEN, CDR2 SYDVKM. This CDR3 is built from 13 residues.

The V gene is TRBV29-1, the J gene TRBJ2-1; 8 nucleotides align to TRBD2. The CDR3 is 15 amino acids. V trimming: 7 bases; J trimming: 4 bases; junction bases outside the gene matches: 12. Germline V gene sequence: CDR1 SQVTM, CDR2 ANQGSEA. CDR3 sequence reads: CSGRYSGGLYNEQFF. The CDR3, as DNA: TGCAGCGGGAGGTACAGCGGGGGCCTTTACAATGAGCAGTTCTTC.

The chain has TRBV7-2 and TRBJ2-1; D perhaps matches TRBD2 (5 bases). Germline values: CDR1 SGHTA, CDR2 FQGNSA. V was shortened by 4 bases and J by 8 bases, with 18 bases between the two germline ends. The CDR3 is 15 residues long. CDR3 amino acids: CASSSRAAGIDEQFF. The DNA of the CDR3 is TGTGCCAGCAGCTCCCGAGCGGCTGGCATCGATGAGCAGTTCTTC.

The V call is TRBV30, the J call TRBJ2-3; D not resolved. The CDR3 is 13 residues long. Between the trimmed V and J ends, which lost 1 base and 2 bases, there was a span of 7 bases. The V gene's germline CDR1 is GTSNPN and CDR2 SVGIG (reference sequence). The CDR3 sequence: CAWSDPPTDTQYF. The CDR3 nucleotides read TGTGCCTGGAGTGACCCACCCACAGATACGCAGTATTTT.

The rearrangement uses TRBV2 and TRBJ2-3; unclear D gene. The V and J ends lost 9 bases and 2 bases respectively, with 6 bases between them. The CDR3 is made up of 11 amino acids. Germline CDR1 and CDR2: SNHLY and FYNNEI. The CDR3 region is CASGYTDTQYF. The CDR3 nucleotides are TGTGCCAGTGGGTACACAGATACGCAGTATTTT.

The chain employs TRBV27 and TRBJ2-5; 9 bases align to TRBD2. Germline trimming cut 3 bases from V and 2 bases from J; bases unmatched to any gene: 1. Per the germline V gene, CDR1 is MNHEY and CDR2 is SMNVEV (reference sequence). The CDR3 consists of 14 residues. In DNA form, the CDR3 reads TGTGCCAGCAGTTTGACTAGCGGTCAAGAGACCCAGTACTTC. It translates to CASSLTSGQETQYF.

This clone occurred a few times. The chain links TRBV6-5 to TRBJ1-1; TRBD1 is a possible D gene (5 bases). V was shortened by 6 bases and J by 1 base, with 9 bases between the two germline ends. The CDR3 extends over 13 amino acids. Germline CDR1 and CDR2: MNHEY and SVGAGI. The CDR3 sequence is CASSRGPNTEAFF. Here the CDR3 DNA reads TGTGCCAGCAGCCGGGGACCGAACACTGAAGCTTTCTTT.

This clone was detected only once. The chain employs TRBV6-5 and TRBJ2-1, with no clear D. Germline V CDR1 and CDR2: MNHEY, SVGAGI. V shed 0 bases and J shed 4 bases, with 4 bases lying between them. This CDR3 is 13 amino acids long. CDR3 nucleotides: TGTGCCAGCAGTTACTCAGGGTACAATGAGCAGTTCTTC. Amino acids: CASSYSGYNEQFF.

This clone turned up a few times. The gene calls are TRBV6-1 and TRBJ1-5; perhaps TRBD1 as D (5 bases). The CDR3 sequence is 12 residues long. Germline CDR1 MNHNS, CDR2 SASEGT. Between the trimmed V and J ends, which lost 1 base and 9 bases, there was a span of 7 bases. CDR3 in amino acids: CASSEGDRPQHF. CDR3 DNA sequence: TGTGCCAGCAGTGAAGGGGACCGGCCCCAGCATTTT.